The 10 T cell receptor beta chains reported below all come from one sample, sequenced in a study of post-analysis software for immune sequencing data. The study's findings and limits: Patients used about five TRBV segments, including TRBV5-6, TRBV5-1 and TRBV20-1, more often than controls.

For these receptors, no antigen is known. Unique molecular identifiers had been added to the TCR beta cDNA libraries. One entry per CDR3 protein, called by TCRdb with MiXCR from the PCR reads. The top ten hold about 11% of the sample, which has some 690,000 distinct CDR3 sequences, 55% to 70% seen once. The source material was blood. The receptors stem from a girl under 10 years old with multiple sclerosis.

This clonotype was counted between two and nine times. The rearrangement joins TRBV20-1 to TRBJ2-1; D remains ambiguous. Between the trimmed V and J ends, which lost 5 bases and 4 bases, there was a span of 9 bases. The CDR3 is 12 amino acids. Germline CDR1 reads DFQATT; CDR2 reads SNEGSKA (reference sequence). The CDR3 here is CSAGRGYNEQFF. The CDR3 bases are TGCAGTGCTGGGCGCGGTTACAATGAGCAGTTCTTC.

In its sample, this clonotype was seen a few times. The V call is TRBV10-2, the J call TRBJ2-1; 10 nucleotides line up with TRBD2. The V and J ends lost 10 bases and 9 bases, in that order; junction bases with no gene match: 12. The germline CDR1 and CDR2 sequences are WSHSY and SAAADI. CDR3 length equals 14 residues. CDR3 sequence: CATTSSGRAGEQFF. Here the CDR3 DNA reads TGCGCCACAACCTCGAGCGGGAGGGCCGGTGAGCAGTTCTTC.

This sequence joins TRBV12-3 or TRBV12-4 and TRBJ2-7; D tentatively reads TRBD1 or TRBD2 (6 bases each). The CDR3 covers 13 residues. Trimming took off 5 bases at V and 3 bases at J, with 11 bases between the two ends. Written as DNA, the CDR3 is TGTGCCAGCAGTGGGGGGCACCTCTACGAGCAGTACTTC. Its protein product is CASSGGHLYEQYF.

The chain is built from TRBV9 and TRBJ2-3; 11 bases are shared with TRBD1. Germline-derived CDR1 and CDR2 are SGDLS and YYNGEE. The CDR3 runs to 15 residues. Trimming removed 2 bases from V and 3 bases from J; junction bases left unmatched: 2. CDR3 in amino acids: CASSVGQGGTDTQYF. The CDR3 DNA sequence: TGTGCCAGCAGCGTGGGACAGGGGGGAACAGATACGCAGTATTTT.

This clonotype has more than one count but fewer than ten. The chain has TRBV5-5 and TRBJ2-7; D possibly corresponds to TRBD1 (6 bases). Trimming cost V 5 bases and J 0 bases, with 12 bases left between them. Germline CDR1 and CDR2: SGHKS and YYEKEE (reference sequence). This CDR3 is built from 14 residues. The CDR3 bases are TGTGCCAGCAGACGACAGGTCGCCTCCTACGAGCAGTACTTC. Translating gives CASRRQVASYEQYF.

A few counts support this clonotype. The chain combines TRBV29-1 with TRBJ1-5; TRBD1 is a possible D gene (6 bases). Germline CDR1 is SQVTM and CDR2 is ANQGSEA. This CDR3 is 13 amino acids long. V was pared by 6 bases and J by 1 base, with 10 bases between. CDR3 nucleotides: TGCAGCGTGGGTGGACAGAGCAATCAGCCCCAGCATTTT. Encoded protein: CSVGGQSNQPQHF.

The chain joins TRBV2 to TRBJ1-1, with 7 bases aligning to TRBD1. The ends lost 6 bases at V and 0 bases at J; junction bases unmatched: 7. This CDR3 region has 15 residues. The germline gives CDR1 SNHLY, CDR2 FYNNEI. The CDR3 protein is CASRATGVMNTEAFF. The CDR3 bases are TGTGCCAGCAGAGCCACAGGGGTTATGAACACTGAAGCTTTCTTT. Looking up the rest from reference TRBV2 and TRBJ1-1 gives the full variable domain: EPEVTQTPSHQVTQMGQEVILRCVPISNHLYFYWYRQILGQKVEFLVSFYNNEISEKSEIFDDQFSVERPDGSNFTLKIRSTKLEDSAMYFCASRATGVMNTEAFFGQGTRLTVV.

This rearrangement joins TRBV6-6 to TRBJ1-5; possibly TRBD1 for D (5 bases). CDR1 MNHNY and CDR2 SVGAGI come from the germline V gene (reference sequence). The CDR3 totals 15 residues. V was clipped by 5 bases and J by 1 base, with 12 bases between them. The CDR3 spells CASSPGTVSNQPQHF. Here the CDR3 DNA reads TGTGCCAGCAGTCCTGGGACGGTAAGCAATCAGCCCCAGCATTTT.

J is TRBJ1-1 and V is TRBV20-1, with TRBD1 identical over 8 bases. The CDR3 runs to 15 residues. CDR1 and CDR2 (germline): DFQATT, SNEGSKA (reference sequence). V dropped 0 bases and J dropped 1; count of bases not matched to a gene: 4. The CDR3, as DNA: TGCAGTGCTAGAGATCCCGACAGGGGGAACACTGAAGCTTTCTTT. It is translated as CSARDPDRGNTEAFF.

The V and J genes are TRBV28 and TRBJ1-6; a weak D match, TRBD1 (5 bases). Trimming removed 4 bases at V and 10 bases at J, with 23 bases between. CDR1 is MDHEN and CDR2 is SYDVKM in the germline V gene. The CDR3 has 17 amino acids. CDR3 protein: CASSSPRGGVGNSPLHF. CDR3 DNA sequence: TGTGCCAGCAGTTCACCGAGGGGAGGCGTGGGGAACTCACCCCTCCACTTT.